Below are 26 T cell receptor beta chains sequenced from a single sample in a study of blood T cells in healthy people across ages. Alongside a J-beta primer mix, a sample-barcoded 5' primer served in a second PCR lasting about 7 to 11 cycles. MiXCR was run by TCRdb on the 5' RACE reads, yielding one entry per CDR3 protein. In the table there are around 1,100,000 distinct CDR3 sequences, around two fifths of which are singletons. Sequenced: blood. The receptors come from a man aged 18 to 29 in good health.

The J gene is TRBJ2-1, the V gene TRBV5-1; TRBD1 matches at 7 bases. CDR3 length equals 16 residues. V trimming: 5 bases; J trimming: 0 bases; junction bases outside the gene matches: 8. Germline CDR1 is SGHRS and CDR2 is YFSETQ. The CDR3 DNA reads TGCGCCAGCAGACAAGAGACAGGGAGCTCCTACAATGAGCAGTTCTTC. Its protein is CASRQETGSSYNEQFF.

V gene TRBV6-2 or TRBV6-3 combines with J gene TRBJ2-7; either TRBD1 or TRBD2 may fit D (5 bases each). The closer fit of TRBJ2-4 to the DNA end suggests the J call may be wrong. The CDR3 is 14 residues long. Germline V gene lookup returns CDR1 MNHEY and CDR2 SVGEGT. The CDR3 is CASINPGPFNIQYF. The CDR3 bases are TGTGCCAGCATTAATCCGGGACCGTTCAACATTCAGTACTTC.

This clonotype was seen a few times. CDR3 sequence reads: CSARVPGGYEQYF. The CDR3 DNA is TGCAGTGCTAGAGTACCAGGGGGCTACGAGCAGTACTTC. J is TRBJ2-7 and V is TRBV20-1; 7 bases match TRBD1. The CDR3 has 13 amino acids. Germline CDR1 reads DFQATT; CDR2 reads SNEGSKA (reference sequence). Trimming took 1 base from V and 3 from J; bases not matched to a gene: 3.

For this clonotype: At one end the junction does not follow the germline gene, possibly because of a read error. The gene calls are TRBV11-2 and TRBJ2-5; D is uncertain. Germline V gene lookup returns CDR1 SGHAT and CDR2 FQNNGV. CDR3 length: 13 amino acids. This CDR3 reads CTSSLGRTETQYF. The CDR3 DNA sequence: TGTACCAGCAGCTTAGGCAGGACAGAGACCCAGTACTTC.

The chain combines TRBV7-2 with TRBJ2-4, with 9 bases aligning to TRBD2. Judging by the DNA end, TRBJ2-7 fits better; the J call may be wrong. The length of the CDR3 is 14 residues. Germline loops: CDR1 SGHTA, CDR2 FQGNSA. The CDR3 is CASSSISGGYEQYF. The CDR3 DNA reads TGTGCCAGCAGCTCAATTAGCGGGGGCTACGAGCAGTACTTC.

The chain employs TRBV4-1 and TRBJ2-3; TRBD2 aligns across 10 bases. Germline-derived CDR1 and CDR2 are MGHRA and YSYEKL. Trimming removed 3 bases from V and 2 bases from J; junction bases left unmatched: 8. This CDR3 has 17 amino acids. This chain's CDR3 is CASSQDFGLAATDTQYF. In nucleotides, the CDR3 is TGCGCCAGCAGCCAGGACTTCGGACTAGCGGCCACAGATACGCAGTATTTT.

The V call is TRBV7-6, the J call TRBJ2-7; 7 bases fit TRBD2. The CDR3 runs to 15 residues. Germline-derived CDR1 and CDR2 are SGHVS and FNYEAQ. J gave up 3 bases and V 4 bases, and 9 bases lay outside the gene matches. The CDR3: CASSSTSRNRYEQYF. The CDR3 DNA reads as TGTGCCAGCAGCTCGACTAGCCGAAATCGCTACGAGCAGTACTTC.

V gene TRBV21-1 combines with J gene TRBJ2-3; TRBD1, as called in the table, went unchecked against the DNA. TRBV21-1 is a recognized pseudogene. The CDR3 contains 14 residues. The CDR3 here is CAPRQAGSTDTQYF. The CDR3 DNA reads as TGTGCCCCCAGACAGGCGGGGAGCACAGATACGCAGTATTTT.

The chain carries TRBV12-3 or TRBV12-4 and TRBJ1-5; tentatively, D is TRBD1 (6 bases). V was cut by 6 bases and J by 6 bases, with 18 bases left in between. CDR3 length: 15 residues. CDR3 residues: CASRSGLRGSQPQHF. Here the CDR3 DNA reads TGTGCCAGCAGATCCGGACTGAGGGGGAGTCAGCCCCAGCATTTT.

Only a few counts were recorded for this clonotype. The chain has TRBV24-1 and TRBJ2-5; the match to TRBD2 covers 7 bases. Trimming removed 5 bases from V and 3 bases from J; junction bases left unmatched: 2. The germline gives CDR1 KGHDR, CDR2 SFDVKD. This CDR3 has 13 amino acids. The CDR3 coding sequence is TGTGCCACCAGTGGGGGGGGGAAAGAGACCCAGTACTTC. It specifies CATSGGGKETQYF.

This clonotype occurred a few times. Here the CDR3 reads CASSLRRGFNTGELFF. CDR3 sequence (DNA): TGTGCCAGCAGTTTGCGGAGGGGATTTAACACCGGGGAGCTGTTTTTT. The rearrangement joins TRBV12-3 or TRBV12-4 to TRBJ2-2, with D maybe TRBD2 (6 bases). The V gene lost 3 bases and the J gene lost 2 bases, with 13 bases spanning the gap. The CDR3 sequence is 16 residues long.

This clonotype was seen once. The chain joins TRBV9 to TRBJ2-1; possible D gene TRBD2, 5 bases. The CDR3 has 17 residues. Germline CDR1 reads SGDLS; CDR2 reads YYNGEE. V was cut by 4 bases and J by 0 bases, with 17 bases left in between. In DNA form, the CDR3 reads TGTGCCAGCAGCCCTAGCCCCCTGGCTAGCTCCTACAATGAGCAGTTCTTC. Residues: CASSPSPLASSYNEQFF.

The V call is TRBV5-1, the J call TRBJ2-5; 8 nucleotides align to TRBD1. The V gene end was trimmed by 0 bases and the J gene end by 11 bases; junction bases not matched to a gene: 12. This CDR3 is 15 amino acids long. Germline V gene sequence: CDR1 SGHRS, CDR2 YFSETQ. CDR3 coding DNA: TGCGCCAGCAGCTTGGGGACAGGGTTCGGCAATGAGCAGTACTTC. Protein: CASSLGTGFGNEQYF.

The CDR3, as DNA: TGTGCCAGCAGTAAAAGGACAGGGGGCTACGAGCAGTACTTC. Amino acids: CASSKRTGGYEQYF. The chain is built from TRBV27 and TRBJ2-7; 10 nucleotides match TRBD1. The CDR3 extends over 14 amino acids. V was clipped by 5 bases and J by 3 bases; unmatched bases: 4. Germline V gene data show CDR1 as MNHEY and CDR2 as SMNVEV (reference sequence).

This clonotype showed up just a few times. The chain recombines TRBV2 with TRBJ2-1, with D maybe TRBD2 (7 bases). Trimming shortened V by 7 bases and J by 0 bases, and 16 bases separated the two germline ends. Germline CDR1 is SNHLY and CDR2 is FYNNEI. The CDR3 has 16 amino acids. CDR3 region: CASTELGGASYNEQFF. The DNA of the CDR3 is TGTGCCAGCACCGAACTGGGGGGGGCCTCCTACAATGAGCAGTTCTTC.

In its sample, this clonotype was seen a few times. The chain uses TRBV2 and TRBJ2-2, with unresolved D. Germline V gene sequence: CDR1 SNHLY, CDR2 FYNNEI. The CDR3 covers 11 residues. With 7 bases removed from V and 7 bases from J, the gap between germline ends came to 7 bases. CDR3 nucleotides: TGTGCCAGCACAGGCGGCGGGGAGCTGTTTTTT. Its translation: CASTGGGELFF. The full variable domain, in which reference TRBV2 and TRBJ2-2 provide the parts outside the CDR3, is EPEVTQTPSHQVTQMGQEVILRCVPISNHLYFYWYRQILGQKVEFLVSFYNNEISEKSEIFDDQFSVERPDGSNFTLKIRSTKLEDSAMYFCASTGGGELFFGEGSRLTVL.

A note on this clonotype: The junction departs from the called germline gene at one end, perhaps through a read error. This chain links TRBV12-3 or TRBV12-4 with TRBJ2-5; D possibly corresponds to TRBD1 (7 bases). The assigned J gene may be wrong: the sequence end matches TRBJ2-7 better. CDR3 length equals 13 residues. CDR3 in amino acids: CAGSLGGQSEQYF. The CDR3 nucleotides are TGTGCCGGCAGTTTGGGGGGACAGTCCGAGCAGTACTTC.

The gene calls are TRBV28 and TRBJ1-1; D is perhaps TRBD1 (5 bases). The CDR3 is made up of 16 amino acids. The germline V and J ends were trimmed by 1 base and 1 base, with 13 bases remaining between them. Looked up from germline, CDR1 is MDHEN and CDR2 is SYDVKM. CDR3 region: CASSLLSWQGNTEAFF. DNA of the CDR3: TGTGCCAGCAGTTTATTGTCTTGGCAGGGGAACACTGAAGCTTTCTTT.

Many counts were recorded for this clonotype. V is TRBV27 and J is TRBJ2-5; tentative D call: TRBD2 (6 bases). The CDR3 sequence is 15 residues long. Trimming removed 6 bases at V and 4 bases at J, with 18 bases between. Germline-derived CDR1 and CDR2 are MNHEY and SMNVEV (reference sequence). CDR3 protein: CASSPWGDLGETQYF. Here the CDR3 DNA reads TGTGCCAGCAGCCCATGGGGGGATTTGGGAGAGACCCAGTACTTC.

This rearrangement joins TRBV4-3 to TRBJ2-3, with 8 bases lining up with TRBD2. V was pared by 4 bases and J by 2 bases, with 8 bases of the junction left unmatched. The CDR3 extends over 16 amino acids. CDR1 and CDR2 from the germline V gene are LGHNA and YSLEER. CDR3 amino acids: CASSLQAGAITDTQYF. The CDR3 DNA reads TGCGCCAGCAGCCTCCAAGCGGGGGCAATCACAGATACGCAGTATTTT.

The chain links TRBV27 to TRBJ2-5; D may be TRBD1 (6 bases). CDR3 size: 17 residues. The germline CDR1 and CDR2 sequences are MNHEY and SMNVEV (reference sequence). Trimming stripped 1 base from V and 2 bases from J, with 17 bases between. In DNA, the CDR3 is TGTGCCAGCAGTTTATTTGGGGGCGCCCGGATGCAAGAGACCCAGTACTTC. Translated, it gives CASSLFGGARMQETQYF.

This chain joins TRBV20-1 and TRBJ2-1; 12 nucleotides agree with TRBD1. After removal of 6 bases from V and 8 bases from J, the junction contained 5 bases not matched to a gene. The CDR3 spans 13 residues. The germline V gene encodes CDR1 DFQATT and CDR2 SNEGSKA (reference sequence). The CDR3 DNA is TGCAGTGCCCCGGGACAGGGGGCCGATGAGCAGTTCTTC. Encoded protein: CSAPGQGADEQFF.

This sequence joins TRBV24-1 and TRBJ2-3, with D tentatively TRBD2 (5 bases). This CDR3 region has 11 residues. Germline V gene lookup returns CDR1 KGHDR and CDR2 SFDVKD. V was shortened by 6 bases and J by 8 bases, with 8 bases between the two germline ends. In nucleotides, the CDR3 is TGTGCCACCAGTCAAGGAGGTACGCAGTATTTT. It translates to CATSQGGTQYF.

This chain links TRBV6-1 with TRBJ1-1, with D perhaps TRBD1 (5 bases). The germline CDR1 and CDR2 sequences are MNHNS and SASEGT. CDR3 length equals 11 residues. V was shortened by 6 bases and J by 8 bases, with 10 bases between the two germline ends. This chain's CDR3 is CASRMGGEAFF. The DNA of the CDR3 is TGTGCCAGCAGGATGGGGGGAGAAGCTTTCTTT.

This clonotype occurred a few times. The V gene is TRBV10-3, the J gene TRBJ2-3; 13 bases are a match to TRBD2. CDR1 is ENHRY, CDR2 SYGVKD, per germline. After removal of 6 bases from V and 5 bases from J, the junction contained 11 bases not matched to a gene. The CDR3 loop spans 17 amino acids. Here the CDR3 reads CAISSTTSGGALDTQYF. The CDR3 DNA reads TGTGCCATCAGCTCAACTACTAGCGGGGGGGCCTTAGATACGCAGTATTTT.

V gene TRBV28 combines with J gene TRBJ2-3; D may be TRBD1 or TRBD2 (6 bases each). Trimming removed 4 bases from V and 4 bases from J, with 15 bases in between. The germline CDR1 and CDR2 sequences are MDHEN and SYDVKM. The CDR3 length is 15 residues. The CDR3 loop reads CASSSPGASSDTQYF. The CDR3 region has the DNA TGTGCCAGCAGTTCCCCGGGGGCCTCTTCAGATACGCAGTATTTT.